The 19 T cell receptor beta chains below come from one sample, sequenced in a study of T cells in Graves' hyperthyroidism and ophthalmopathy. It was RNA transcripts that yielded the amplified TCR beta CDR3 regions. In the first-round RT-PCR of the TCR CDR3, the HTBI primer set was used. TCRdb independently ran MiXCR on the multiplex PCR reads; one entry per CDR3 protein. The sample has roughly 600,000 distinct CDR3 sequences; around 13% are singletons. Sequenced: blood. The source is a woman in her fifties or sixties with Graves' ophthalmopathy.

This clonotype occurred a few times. The CDR3, as DNA: TGTGCCAGCTCACCACTAGCGGGATTGGTCGAGACCCAGTACTTC. It specifies CASSPLAGLVETQYF. This chain uses TRBV18 with TRBJ2-5; TRBD2 matches at 8 bases. The V gene end was trimmed by 1 base and the J gene end by 5 bases; junction bases not matched to a gene: 6. The CDR3 is 15 residues long. CDR1 and CDR2 (germline): KGHSH, LQKENI.

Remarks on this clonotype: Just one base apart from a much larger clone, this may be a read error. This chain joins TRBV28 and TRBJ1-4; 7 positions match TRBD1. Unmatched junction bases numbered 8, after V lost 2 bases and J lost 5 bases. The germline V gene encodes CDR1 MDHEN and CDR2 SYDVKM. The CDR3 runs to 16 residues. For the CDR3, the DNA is TGTGCCAGCAGTTTACCGGGACAGAAGATAAATGAAAAACTGTTTTTT. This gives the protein CASSLPGQKINEKLFF.

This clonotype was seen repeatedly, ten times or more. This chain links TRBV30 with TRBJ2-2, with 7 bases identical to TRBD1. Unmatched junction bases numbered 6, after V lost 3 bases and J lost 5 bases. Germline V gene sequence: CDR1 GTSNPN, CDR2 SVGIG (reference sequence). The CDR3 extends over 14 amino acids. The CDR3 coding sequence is TGTGCCTGGAGGAGACAGGGTATAACCGGGGAGCTGTTTTTT. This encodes CAWRRQGITGELFF.

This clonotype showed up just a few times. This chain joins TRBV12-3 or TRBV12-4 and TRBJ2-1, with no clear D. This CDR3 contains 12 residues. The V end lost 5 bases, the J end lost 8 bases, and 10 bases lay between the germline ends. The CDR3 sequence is CASSIKSDEQFF. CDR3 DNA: TGTGCCAGCAGTATCAAATCCGATGAGCAGTTCTTC.

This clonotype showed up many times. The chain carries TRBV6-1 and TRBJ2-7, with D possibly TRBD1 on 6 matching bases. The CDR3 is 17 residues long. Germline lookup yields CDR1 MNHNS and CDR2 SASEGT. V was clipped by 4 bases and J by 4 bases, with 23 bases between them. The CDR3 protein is CASSAGNLGLGAYEQYF. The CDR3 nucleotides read TGTGCCAGCAGTGCAGGGAATTTGGGGTTGGGGGCTTACGAGCAGTACTTC.

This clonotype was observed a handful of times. The CDR3 bases are TGTGCCAGCAGCTTAGCTCGGGACAGTTCCTACGAGCAGTACTTC. This sequence encodes CASSLARDSSYEQYF. The rearrangement joins TRBV7-2 to TRBJ2-7; 7 bases match TRBD1. After removal of 0 bases from V and 1 base from J, the junction contained 3 bases not matched to a gene. CDR3 length: 15 residues. Germline-derived CDR1 and CDR2 are SGHTA and FQGNSA.

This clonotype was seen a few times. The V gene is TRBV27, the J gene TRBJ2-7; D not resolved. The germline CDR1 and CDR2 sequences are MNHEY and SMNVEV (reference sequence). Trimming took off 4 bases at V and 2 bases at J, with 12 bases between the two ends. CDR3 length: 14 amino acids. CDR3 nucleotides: TGTGCCAGCAGTTCTCTAGACCAGGCCTACGAGCAGTACTTC. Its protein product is CASSSLDQAYEQYF.

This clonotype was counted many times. The CDR3 DNA sequence: TGTGCCAGCAGTTACATGAGGACTAGCCGTGTCGAGCAGTACTTC. Translated: CASSYMRTSRVEQYF. J is TRBJ2-7 and V is TRBV6-5, with TRBD2 matching over 8 bases. This CDR3 has 15 residues. Germline assignment: CDR1 MNHEY and CDR2 SVGAGI. The V and J ends lost 2 bases and 6 bases, in that order; junction bases with no gene match: 9.

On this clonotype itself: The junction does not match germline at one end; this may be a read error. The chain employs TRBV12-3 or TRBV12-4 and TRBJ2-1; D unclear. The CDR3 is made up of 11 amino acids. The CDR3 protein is CASSLGGERFF. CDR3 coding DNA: TGTGCCAGCAGTTTAGGAGGTGAGCGGTTCTTC.

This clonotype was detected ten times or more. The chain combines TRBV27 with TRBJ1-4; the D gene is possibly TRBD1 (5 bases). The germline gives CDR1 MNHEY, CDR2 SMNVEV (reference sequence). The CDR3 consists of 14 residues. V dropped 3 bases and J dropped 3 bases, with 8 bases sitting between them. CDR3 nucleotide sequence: TGTGCCAGCAGTTTCACAGGCTCTAATGAAAAACTGTTTTTT. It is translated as CASSFTGSNEKLFF.

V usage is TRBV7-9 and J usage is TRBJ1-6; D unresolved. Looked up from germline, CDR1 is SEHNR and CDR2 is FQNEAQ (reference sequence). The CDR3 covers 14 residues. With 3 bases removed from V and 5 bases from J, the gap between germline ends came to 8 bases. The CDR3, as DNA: TGTGCCAGCAGCTTGCACAGCGATAATTCACCCCTCCACTTT. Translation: CASSLHSDNSPLHF.

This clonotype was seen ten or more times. The CDR3: CASSPRLANTGELFF. CDR3 coding DNA: TGTGCCAGCAGTCCCCGACTGGCGAACACCGGGGAGCTGTTTTTT. The rearrangement uses TRBV12-3 or TRBV12-4 and TRBJ2-2, with D unresolved. The CDR3 spans 15 residues. V was trimmed by 5 bases and J by 0 bases, leaving 10 bases between them.

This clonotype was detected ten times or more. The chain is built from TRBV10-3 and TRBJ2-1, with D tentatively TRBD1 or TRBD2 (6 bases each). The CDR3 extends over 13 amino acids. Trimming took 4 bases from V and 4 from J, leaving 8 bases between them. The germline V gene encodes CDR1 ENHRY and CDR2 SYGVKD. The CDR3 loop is CAISGGGYNEQFF. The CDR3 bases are TGTGCCATCAGTGGAGGGGGGTACAATGAGCAGTTCTTC.

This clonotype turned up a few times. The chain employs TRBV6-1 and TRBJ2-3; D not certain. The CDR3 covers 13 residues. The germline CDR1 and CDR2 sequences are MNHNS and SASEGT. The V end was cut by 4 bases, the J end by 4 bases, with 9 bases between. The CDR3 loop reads CASSAVQADTQYF. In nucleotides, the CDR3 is TGTGCCAGCAGTGCCGTGCAGGCAGATACGCAGTATTTT.

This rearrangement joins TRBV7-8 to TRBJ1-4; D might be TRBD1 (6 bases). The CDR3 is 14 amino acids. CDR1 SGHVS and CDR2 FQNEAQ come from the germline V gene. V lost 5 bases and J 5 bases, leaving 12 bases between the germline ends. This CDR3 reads CASSPGQWNEKLFF. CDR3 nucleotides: TGTGCCAGCAGCCCAGGACAGTGGAATGAAAAACTGTTTTTT.

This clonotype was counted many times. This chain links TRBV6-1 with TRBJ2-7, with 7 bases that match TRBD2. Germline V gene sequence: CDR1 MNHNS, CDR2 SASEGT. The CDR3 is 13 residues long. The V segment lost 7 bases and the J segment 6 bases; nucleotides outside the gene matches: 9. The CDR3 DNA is TGTGCCAGCACCAAACTAGCGACTCGCGAGCAGTACTTC. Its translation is CASTKLATREQYF.

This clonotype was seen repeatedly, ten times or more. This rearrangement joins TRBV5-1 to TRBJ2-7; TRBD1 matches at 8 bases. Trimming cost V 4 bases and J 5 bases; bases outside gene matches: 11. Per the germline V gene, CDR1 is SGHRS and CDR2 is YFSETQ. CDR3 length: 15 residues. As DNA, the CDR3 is TGCGCCAGCAGCCCGACCGGACAGGGAATAAACGAGCAGTACTTC. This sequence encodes CASSPTGQGINEQYF.

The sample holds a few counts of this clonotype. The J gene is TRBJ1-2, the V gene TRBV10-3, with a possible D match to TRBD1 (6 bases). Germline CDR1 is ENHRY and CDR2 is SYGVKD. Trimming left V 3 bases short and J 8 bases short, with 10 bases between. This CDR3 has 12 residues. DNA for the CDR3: TGTGCCATCAGTGAATGGCAGGGGGGCTACACCTTC. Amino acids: CAISEWQGGYTF.

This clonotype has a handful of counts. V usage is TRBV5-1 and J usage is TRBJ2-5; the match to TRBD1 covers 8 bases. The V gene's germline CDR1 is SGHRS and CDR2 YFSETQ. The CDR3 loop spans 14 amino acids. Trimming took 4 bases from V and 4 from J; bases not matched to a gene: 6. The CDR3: CASSALGQGETQYF. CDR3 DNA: TGCGCCAGCAGCGCCCTAGGACAGGGAGAGACCCAGTACTTC.